This T cell receptor beta chain appears in the sequencing data of a study of blood T cell repertoires in COVID-19. The CDR3 runs to 13 residues. CDR1 and CDR2 from the germline V gene are SGHVS and FNYEAQ. V shed 5 bases and J 6 bases; nucleotides not matched to a gene: 6. Some clones are missing from TCRdb's copy, which holds only in-frame ones; the method was immunoSEQ multiplex PCR. The sample lists around 52,000 clones; roughly 87% were seen once. The clonotype originates from a woman aged 55-75 years with acute or convalescent COVID-19. Source material: peripheral blood. This sequence joins TRBV7-6 and TRBJ1-1; 7 bases map to TRBD1. This CDR3 is CASSLRDSAEAFF. For the CDR3, the DNA is TGTGCCAGCAGCCTCCGGGACAGCGCTGAAGCTTTCTTT. The full variable domain, in which reference TRBV7-6 and TRBJ1-1 provide the parts outside the CDR3, is GAGVSQSPRYKVTKRGQDVALRCDPISGHVSLYWYRQALGQGPEFLTYFNYEAQQDKSGLPNDRFSAERPEGSISTLTIQRTEQRDSAMYRCASSLRDSAEAFFGQGTRLTVV.